One sample yielded the 9 T cell receptor beta chains listed below, sequenced in a study of blood T cell repertoires in COVID-19. Libraries were prepared by immunoSEQ multiplex PCR; TCRdb keeps only in-frame clonotypes and omits some of them. The sample comprises about 210,000 clones, 84% of which are singletons, and 6% to 8.5% rests with the top ten. The sequenced material came from peripheral blood. The receptors shown here come from a woman aged 45-60 years with active or convalescent COVID-19.

V gene TRBV12-5 combines with J gene TRBJ1-5; possibly TRBD1 for D (5 bases). The CDR3 extends over 18 amino acids. Germline CDR1 is LGHNT and CDR2 is FRNRAP. Trimming removed 0 bases from V and 7 bases from J, with 22 bases in between. The DNA of the CDR3 is TGTGCTAGTGGTTTGGTACCCCCCAGGGCGGGGGACTACCAGCCCCAGCATTTT. This gives the protein CASGLVPPRAGDYQPQHF.

The chain recombines TRBV4-1 with TRBJ2-7; 8 positions match TRBD2. Germline V gene sequence: CDR1 MGHRA, CDR2 YSYEKL. The trim removed 1 base at V and 0 bases at J, leaving 2 bases unmatched. This CDR3 contains 15 residues. The CDR3 DNA reads as TGCGCCAGCAGCCAAGCCGGGACTAGCTCCTACGAGCAGTACTTC. This translates into CASSQAGTSSYEQYF.

The chain combines TRBV5-6 with TRBJ1-4, with a weak D call TRBD1 (6 bases). The V end was cut by 2 bases, the J end by 8 bases, with 13 bases between. Germline V gene data show CDR1 as SGHDT and CDR2 as YYEEEE. CDR3 length: 14 residues. For the CDR3, the DNA is TGTGCCAGCAGCTTCGGACCTACAGGGGAAAAACTGTTTTTT. This gives the protein CASSFGPTGEKLFF.

The V and J genes are TRBV4-2 and TRBJ1-2; tentative D call: TRBD1 (6 bases). This CDR3 comprises 14 residues. The V and J ends lost 6 bases and 1 base respectively, with 12 bases between them. The germline CDR1 and CDR2 sequences are LGHNA and YNFKEQ. CDR3 bases: TGTGCCAGCAGGGGGCGGGGGCTTAACTATGGCTACACCTTC. The encoded protein is CASRGRGLNYGYTF.

The CDR3 is CATDGDRTNTEAFF. The DNA of the CDR3 is TGTGCCACTGATGGGGACAGAACGAACACTGAAGCTTTCTTT. This chain links TRBV5-4 with TRBJ1-1, with 7 bases fitting TRBD1. CDR1 SGHNT and CDR2 YYREEE come from the germline V gene (reference sequence). V dropped 9 bases and J dropped 1; count of bases not matched to a gene: 9. The CDR3 has 14 amino acids.

The genes are TRBV6-5 and TRBJ2-7; 7 bases agree with TRBD2. This CDR3 has 15 amino acids. Unmatched junction bases numbered 9, after V lost 6 bases and J lost 1 base. The germline V gene encodes CDR1 MNHEY and CDR2 SVGAGI. CDR3 DNA sequence: TGTGCCAGCAGGGCCGGGACTAAAGTATCCTACGAGCAGTACTTC. It encodes CASRAGTKVSYEQYF.

This chain uses TRBV25-1 with TRBJ1-4; D is perhaps TRBD1 (5 bases). The CDR3 consists of 15 residues. Germline CDR1 MGHDK, CDR2 SYGVNS. With 4 bases removed from V and 10 bases from J, the gap between germline ends came to 19 bases. The CDR3 nucleotides are TGTGCCAGCAGTGGCCTGGGGACTCACCGAGGAAAACTGTTTTTT. Translation gives CASSGLGTHRGKLFF.

V usage is TRBV29-1 and J usage is TRBJ1-4; tentatively, D is TRBD1 (6 bases). CDR3 length: 13 residues. V lost 7 bases, J lost 5 bases, and 14 bases lay in between. Germline loops: CDR1 SQVTM, CDR2 ANQGSEA. In DNA, the CDR3 is TGCAGCGCTCAATCTGGGGGCAATGAAAAACTGTTTTTT. Translation: CSAQSGGNEKLFF.

The rearrangement uses TRBV4-2 and TRBJ2-5, with TRBD1 identical over 8 bases. CDR1 LGHNA and CDR2 YNFKEQ come from the germline V gene. The ends lost 1 base at V and 7 bases at J; junction bases unmatched: 17. This CDR3 region has 18 residues. This chain's CDR3 is CASSQVTGGADSRGTQYF. DNA of the CDR3: TGTGCCAGCAGCCAAGTTACAGGGGGTGCGGACTCTAGGGGGACCCAGTACTTC.